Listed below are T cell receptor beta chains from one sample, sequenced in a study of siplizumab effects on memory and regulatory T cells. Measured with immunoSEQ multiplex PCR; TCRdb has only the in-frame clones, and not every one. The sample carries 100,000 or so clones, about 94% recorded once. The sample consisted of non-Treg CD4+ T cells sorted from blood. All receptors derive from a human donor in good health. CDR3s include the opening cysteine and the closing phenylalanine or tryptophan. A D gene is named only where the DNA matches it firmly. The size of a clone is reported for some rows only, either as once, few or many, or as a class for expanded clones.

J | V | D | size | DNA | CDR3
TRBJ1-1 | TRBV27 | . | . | TGTGCCAGCAGCTTCCGAGAGTCCCGGAGAGCTTTCTTT | CASSFRESRRAFF
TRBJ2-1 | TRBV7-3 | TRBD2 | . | TGTGCCAGCAGCCCGGGACTAGCGTACAATGAGCAGTTCTTC | CASSPGLAYNEQFF
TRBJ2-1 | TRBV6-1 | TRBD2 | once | TGTGCCAGCAGTGACCACCCGGGACTAGTAAGTGAGCAGTTCTTC | CASSDHPGLVSEQFF
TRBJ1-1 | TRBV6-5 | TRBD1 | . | TGTGCCAGCAGGGACAGGCAACTGAGGAACACTGAAGCTTTCTTT | CASRDRQLRNTEAFF
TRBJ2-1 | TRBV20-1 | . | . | TGCAGTGCTAGGCTTCGCGATGAGCAGTTCTTC | CSARLRDEQFF
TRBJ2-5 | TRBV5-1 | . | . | TGCGCCAGCTCAGACCAGACCCAAGAGACCCAGTACTTC | CASSDQTQETQYF
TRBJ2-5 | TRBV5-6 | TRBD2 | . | TGTGCCAGCAGCGCACCGGGACTAGCGGGAGTGTTAGGAGAGACCCAGTACTTC | CASSAPGLAGVLGETQYF
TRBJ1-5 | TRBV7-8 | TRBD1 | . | TGTGCCAGCAGCCCCCGACAGGGTCAGCCCCAGCATTTT | CASSPRQGQPQHF
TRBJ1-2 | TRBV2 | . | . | TGTGCCAGCATCGGCATGAATCGGTGGGCTAACTATGGCTACACCTTC | CASIGMNRWANYGYTF
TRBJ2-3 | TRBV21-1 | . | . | TGTGCCAGCAGCGCCCTTAAGCACTATCACCGCACAGATACGCAGTATTTT | CASSALKHYHRTDTQYF